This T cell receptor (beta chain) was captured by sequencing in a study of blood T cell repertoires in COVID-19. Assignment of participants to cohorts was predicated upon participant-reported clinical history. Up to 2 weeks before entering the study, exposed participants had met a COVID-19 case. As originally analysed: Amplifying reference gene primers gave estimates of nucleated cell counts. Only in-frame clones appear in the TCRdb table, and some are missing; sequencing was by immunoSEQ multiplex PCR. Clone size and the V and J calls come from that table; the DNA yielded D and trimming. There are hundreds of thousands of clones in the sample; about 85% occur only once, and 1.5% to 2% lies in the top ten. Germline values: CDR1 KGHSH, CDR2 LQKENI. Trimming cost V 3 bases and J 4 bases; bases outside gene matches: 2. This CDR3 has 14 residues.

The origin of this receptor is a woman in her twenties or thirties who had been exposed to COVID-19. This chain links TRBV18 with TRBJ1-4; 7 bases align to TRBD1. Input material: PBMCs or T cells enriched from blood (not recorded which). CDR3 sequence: CASSPGQVNEKLFF. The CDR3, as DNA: TGTGCCAGCTCACCTGGACAGGTTAATGAAAAACTGTTTTTT. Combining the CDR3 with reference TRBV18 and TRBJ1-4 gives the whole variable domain NAGVMQNPRHLVRRRGQEARLRCSPMKGHSHVYWYRQLPEEGLKFMVYLQKENIIDESGMPKERFSAEFPKEGPSILRIQQVVRGDSAAYFCASSPGQVNEKLFFGSGTQLSVL.